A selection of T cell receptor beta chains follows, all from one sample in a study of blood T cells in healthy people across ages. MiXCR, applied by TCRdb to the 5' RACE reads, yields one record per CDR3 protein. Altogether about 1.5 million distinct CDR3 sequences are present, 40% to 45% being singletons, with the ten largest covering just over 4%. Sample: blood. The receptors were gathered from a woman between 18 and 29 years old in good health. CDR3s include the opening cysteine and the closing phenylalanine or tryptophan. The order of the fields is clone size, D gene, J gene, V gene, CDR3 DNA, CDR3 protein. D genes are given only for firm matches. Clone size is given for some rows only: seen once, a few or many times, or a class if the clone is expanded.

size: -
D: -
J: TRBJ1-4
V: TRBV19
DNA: TGTGCCAGTAGTATCGGACGGTACAATGAAAAACTGTTTTTT
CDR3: CASSIGRYNEKLFF

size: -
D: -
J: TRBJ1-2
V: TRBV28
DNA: TGTGCCAGCAGCCCCTACGGGTACGGCTACACCTTC
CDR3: CASSPYGYGYTF

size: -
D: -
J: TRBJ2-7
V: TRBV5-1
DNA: TGCGCCAGCAACCCCGGGAGTCTAAGCAATGAGCAGTACTTC
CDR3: CASNPGSLSNEQYF

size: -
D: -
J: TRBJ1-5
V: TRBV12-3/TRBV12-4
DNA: TGTGCCAGCAGTTTTAGGGGGGATGGCAATCAGCCCCAGCATTTT
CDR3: CASSFRGDGNQPQHF

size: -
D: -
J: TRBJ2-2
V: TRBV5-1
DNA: TGCGCCAGCAGCGCGAAGGACGGGAACACCGGGGAGCTGTTTTTT
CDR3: CASSAKDGNTGELFF

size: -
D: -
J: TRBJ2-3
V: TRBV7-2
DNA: TGTGCCAGCAGCTTAGAGACCTCAAGCACAGATACGCAGTATTTT
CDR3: CASSLETSSTDTQYF

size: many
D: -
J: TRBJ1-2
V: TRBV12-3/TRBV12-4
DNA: TGTGCCAGCAGCTTGGGGAACTATGGCTACACCTTC
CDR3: CASSLGNYGYTF

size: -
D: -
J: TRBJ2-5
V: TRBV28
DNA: TGTGCCAGCAGTTTGGGGGCGGGAGTTAACTACAATGAGCAGTACTTC
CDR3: CASSLGAGVNYNEQYF

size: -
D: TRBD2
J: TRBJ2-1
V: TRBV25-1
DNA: TGTGCCAGCAAGGGCCTAGCGGGAGAAGCTGAGCAGTTCTTC
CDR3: CASKGLAGEAEQFF

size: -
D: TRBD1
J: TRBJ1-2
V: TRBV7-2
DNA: TGTGCCAGCAGCCCTCCGGGACAGGGGAATTCAGGCTATGGCTACACCTTC
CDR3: CASSPPGQGNSGYGYTF

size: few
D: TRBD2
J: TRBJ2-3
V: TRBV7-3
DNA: TGTGCCAGCAGCCTCGTCGGGGCGGGAGTTGTATCAGATACGCAGTATTTT
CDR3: CASSLVGAGVVSDTQYF

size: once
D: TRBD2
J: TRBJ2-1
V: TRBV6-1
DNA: TGTGCCAGCAGCCCAATCACCGGGACTAGCGGGAGTAAGAATGAGCAGTTCTTC
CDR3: CASSPITGTSGSKNEQFF

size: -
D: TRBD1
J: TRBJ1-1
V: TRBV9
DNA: TGTGCCAGCAGCTCATCGACAGGGTACACTGAAGCTTTCTTT
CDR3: CASSSSTGYTEAFF